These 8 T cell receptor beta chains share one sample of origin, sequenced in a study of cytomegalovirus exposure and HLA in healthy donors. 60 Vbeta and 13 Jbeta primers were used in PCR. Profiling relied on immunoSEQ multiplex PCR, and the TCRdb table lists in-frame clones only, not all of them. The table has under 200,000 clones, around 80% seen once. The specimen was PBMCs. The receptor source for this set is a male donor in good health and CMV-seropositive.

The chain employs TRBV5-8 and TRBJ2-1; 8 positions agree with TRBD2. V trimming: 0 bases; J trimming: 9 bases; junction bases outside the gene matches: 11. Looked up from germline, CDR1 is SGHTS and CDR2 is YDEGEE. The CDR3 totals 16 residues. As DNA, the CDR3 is TGTGCCAGCAGCTTGGAATGGCGAGCGGGAGTCATTGAGCAGTTCTTC. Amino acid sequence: CASSLEWRAGVIEQFF.

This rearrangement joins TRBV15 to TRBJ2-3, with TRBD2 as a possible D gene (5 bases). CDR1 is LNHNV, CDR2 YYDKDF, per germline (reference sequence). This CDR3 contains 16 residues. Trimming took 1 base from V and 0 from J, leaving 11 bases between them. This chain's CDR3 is CATSRARVTSTDTQYF. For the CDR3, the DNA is TGTGCCACCAGCAGAGCGCGGGTTACTAGCACAGATACGCAGTATTTT.

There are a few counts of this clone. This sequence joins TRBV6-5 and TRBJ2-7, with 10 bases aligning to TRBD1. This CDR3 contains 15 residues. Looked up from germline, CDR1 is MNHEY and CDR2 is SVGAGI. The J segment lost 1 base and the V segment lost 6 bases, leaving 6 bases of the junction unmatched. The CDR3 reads CASRARDRGSYEQYF. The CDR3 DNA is TGTGCCAGCAGGGCCCGGGACAGGGGATCCTACGAGCAGTACTTC.

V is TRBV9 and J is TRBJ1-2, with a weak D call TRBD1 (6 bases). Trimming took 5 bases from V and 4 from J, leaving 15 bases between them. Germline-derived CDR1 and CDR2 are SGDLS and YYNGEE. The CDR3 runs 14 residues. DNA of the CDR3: TGTGCCAGCAGATCTTACAGGGATAGCTATGGCTACACCTTC. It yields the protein CASRSYRDSYGYTF.

The CDR3: CASSSGSAGNIQYF. The DNA for the CDR3 is TGTGCCAGCAGCTCTGGCAGCGCGGGTAACATTCAGTACTTC. This chain uses TRBV11-3 with TRBJ2-4, with a weak D call TRBD2 (5 bases). Germline CDR1 SGHNT, CDR2 YENEEA. This CDR3 comprises 14 residues. V gave up 4 bases and J gave up 7 bases, with 14 bases separating them.

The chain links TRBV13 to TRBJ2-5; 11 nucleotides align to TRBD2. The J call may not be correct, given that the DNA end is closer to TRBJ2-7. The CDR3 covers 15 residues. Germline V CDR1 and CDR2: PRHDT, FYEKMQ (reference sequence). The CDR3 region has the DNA TGTGCCAGCAGCCAGACTAGCGGGAACTCCTACGAGCAGTACTTC. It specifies CASSQTSGNSYEQYF.

The CDR3 region is CASRGRGGNQPQHF. The DNA for the CDR3 is TGTGCCAGCCGGGGTCGGGGTGGAAATCAGCCCCAGCATTTT. This rearrangement joins TRBV19 to TRBJ1-5, with no clear D. The CDR3 length is 14 residues. Trimming took 9 bases from V and 4 from J, leaving 16 bases between them. CDR1 is LNHDA and CDR2 is SQIVND in the germline V gene (reference sequence).

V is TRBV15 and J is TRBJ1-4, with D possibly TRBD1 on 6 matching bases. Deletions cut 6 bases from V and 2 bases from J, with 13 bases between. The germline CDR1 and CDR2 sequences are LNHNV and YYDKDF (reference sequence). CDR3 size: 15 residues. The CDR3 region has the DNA TGTGCCACCAGACTGAGGGGGTCGACTAATGAAAAACTGTTTTTT. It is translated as CATRLRGSTNEKLFF.